Below, one T cell receptor (beta chain) is given with its context. Its target is unknown. Trimming cost V 0 bases and J 8 bases, with 19 bases left between them. Germline loops: CDR1 SEHNR, CDR2 FQNEAQ (reference sequence). The CDR3 loop spans 16 amino acids. The record originates from a study of cytomegalovirus exposure and HLA in healthy donors. General observations from the study: Apart from CMV serostatus, no immune exposure information was available. When analyzed later, a missense DCLRE1C variant was found to be linked to TCR beta V- and J-gene trimming.

The PCR ran on 60 Vbeta and 13 Jbeta primers. The assay was immunoSEQ multiplex PCR, and TCRdb's table has in-frame clones only and misses some. The sample has fewer than 150,000 clones; about 78% are singletons. The V call is TRBV7-9, the J call TRBJ1-2; D gene unclear. Sequenced sample: PBMCs. The TCR sequence derives from a young man in good health and CMV-seronegative. CDR3 in DNA: TGTGCCAGCAGCTTAGCGGTTGGAACGGGTTTTCAGGGCTACACCTTC. It translates to CASSLAVGTGFQGYTF.